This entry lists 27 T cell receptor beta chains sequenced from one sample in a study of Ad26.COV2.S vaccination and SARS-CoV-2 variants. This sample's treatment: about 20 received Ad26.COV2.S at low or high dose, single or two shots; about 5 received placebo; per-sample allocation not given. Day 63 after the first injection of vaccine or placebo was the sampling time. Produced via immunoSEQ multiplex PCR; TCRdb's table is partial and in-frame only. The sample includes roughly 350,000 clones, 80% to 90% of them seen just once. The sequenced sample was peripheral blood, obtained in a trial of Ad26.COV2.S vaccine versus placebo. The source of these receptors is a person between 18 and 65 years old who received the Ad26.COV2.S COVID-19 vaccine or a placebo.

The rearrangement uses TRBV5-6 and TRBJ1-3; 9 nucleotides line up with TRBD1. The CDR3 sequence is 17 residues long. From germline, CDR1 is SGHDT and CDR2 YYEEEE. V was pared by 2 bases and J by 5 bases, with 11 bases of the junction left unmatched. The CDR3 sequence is CASSFGTGTGQRNTIYF. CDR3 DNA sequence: TGTGCCAGCAGCTTTGGGACCGGGACAGGGCAAAGAAACACCATATATTTT.

The CDR3 bases are TGTGCCACCAGCAGGTTGGCCTTACAGGGCCTCTCCTACAATGAGCAGTTCTTC. This encodes CATSRLALQGLSYNEQFF. The rearrangement links TRBV15 to TRBJ2-1; TRBD1 is a possible D gene (6 bases). The CDR3 length is 18 residues. Germline assignment: CDR1 LNHNV and CDR2 YYDKDF (reference sequence). V lost 3 bases and J lost 0, with 18 bases in between.

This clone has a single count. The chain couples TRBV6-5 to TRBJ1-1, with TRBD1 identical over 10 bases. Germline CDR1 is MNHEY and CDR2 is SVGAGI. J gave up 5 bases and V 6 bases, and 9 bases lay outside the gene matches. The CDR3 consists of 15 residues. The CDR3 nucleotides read TGTGCCAGCAGAGACAGGGGGCGCAAGGGGACTGAAGCTTTCTTT. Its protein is CASRDRGRKGTEAFF.

The chain's CDR3 is CASSPRDNEKLFF. The CDR3 DNA is TGTGCCAGCTCACCACGAGATAATGAAAAACTGTTTTTT. The J gene is TRBJ1-4, the V gene TRBV18; no firm D call. Germline V lookup: CDR1 KGHSH, CDR2 LQKENI. Deletions cut 1 base from V and 4 bases from J, with 4 bases between. This CDR3 is built from 13 residues. The full variable domain, in which reference TRBV18 and TRBJ1-4 provide the parts outside the CDR3, is NAGVMQNPRHLVRRRGQEARLRCSPMKGHSHVYWYRQLPEEGLKFMVYLQKENIIDESGMPKERFSAEFPKEGPSILRIQQVVRGDSAAYFCASSPRDNEKLFFGSGTQLSVL.

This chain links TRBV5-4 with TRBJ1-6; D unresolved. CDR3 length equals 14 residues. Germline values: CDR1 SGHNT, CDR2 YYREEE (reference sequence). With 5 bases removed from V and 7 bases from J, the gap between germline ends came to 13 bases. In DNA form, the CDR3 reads TGTGCCAGCAGTCCCAGGCCAGACAATTCACCCCTCCACTTT. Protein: CASSPRPDNSPLHF.

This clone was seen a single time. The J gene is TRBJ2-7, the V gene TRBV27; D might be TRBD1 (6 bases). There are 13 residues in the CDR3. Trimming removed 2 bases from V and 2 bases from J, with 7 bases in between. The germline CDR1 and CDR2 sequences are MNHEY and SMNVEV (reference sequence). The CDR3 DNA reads TGTGCCAGCAGTTTAAAGGGGGCCTACGAGCAGTACTTC. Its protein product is CASSLKGAYEQYF.

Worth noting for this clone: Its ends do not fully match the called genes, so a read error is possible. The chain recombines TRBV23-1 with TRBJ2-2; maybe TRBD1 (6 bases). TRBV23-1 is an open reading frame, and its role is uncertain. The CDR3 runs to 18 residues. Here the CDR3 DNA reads TGCGCCAGCAGTCAACCATTAAACTGCCAAACCGGGACACCGGGTTCGATTTTT. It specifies CASSQPLNCQTGTPGSIF.

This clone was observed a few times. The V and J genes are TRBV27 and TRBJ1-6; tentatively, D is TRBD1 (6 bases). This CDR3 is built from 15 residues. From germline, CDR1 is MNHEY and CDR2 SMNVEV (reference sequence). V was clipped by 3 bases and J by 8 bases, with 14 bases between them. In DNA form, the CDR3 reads TGTGCCAGCAGTTTTTCAGGGGACGAGGATTCACCCCTCCACTTT. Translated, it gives CASSFSGDEDSPLHF.

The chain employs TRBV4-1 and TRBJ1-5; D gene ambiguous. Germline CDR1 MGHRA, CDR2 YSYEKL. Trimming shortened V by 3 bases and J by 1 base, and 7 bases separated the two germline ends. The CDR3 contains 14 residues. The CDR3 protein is CASSQSGSNQPQHF. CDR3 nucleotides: TGCGCCAGCAGCCAGAGTGGAAGCAATCAGCCCCAGCATTTT.

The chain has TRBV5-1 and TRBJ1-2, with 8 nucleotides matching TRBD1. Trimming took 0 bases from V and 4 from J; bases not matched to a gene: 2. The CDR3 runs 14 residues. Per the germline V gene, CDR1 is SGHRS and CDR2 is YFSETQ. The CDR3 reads CASSLGQGAYGYTF. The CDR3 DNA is TGCGCCAGCAGCTTGGGGCAGGGGGCCTATGGCTACACCTTC.

The chain's CDR3 is CASSLGSGGAAEAFF. The CDR3 bases are TGTGCCAGCAGCTTAGGCTCAGGGGGCGCCGCTGAAGCTTTCTTT. The chain employs TRBV11-3 and TRBJ1-1; 8 bases fit TRBD1. The CDR3 has 15 amino acids. Trimming took 1 base from V and 6 from J; bases not matched to a gene: 7. The germline gives CDR1 SGHNT, CDR2 YENEEA. The full variable domain, its missing parts supplied by reference TRBV11-3 and TRBJ1-1, is EAGVVQSPRYKIIEKKQPVAFWCNPISGHNTLYWYLQNLGQGPELLIRYENEEAVDDSQLPKDRFSAERLKGVDSTLKIQPAELGDSAVYLCASSLGSGGAAEAFFGQGTRLTVV.

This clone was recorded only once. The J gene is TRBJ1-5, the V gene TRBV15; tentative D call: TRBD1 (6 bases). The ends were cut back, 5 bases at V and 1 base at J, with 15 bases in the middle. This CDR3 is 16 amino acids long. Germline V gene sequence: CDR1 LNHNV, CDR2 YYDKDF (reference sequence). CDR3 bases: TGTGCCACCAGCGCCCCCGGAACAGGGAGCAATCAGCCCCAGCATTTT. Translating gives CATSAPGTGSNQPQHF.

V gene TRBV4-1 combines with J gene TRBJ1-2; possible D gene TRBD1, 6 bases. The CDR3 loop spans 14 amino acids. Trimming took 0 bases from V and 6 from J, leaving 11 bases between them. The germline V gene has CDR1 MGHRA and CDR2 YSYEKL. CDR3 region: CASSQDAGADGYTF. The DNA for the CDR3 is TGCGCCAGCAGCCAAGATGCAGGGGCTGATGGCTACACCTTC.

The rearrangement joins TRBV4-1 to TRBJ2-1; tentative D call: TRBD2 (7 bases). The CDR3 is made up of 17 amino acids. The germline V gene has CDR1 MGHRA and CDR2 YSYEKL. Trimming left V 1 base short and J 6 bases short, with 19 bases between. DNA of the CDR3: TGCGCCAGCAGCCAAGCGGGGGGCCTTACTTTTAGCAATGAGCAGTTCTTC. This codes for CASSQAGGLTFSNEQFF.

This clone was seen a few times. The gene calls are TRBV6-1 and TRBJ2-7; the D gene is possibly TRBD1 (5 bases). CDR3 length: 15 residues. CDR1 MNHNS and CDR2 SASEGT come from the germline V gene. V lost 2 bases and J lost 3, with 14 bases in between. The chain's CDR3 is CASSEPATADYEQYF. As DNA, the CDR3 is TGTGCCAGCAGTGAACCCGCGACAGCCGACTACGAGCAGTACTTC.

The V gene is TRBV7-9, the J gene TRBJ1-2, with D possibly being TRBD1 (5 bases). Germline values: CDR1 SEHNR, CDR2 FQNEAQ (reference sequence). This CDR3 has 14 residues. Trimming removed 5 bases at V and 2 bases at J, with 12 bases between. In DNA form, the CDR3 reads TGTGCCAGCAGCCCTGGGGGGGTGAACTATGGCTACACCTTC. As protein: CASSPGGVNYGYTF.

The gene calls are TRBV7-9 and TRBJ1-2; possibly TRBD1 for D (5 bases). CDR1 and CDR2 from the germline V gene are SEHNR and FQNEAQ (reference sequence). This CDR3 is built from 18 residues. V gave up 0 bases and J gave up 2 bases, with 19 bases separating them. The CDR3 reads CASSLARRGLYLNYGYTF. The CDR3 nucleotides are TGTGCCAGCAGCTTAGCGCGTCGGGGCCTCTACCTAAACTATGGCTACACCTTC.

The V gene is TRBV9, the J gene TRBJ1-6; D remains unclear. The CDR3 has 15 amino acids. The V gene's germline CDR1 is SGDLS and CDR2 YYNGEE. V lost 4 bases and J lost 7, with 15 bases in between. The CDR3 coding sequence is TGTGCCAGCAGCCCTAGGGCGACCCACAATTCACCCCTCCACTTT. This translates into CASSPRATHNSPLHF.

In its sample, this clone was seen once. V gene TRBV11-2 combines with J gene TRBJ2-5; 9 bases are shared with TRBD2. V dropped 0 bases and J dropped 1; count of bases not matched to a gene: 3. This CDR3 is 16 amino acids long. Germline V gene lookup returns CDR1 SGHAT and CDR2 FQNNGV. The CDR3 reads CASSLEGGGVQETQYF. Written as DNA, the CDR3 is TGTGCCAGCAGCTTAGAGGGCGGGGGGGTCCAAGAGACCCAGTACTTC.

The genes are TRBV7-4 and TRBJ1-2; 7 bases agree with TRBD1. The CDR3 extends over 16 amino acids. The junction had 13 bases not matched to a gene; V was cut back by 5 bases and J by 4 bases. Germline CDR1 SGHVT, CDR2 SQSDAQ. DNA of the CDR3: TGTGCCAGCAGCCCACAGGGGACCTCCAGGCCCTATGGCTACACCTTC. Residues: CASSPQGTSRPYGYTF.

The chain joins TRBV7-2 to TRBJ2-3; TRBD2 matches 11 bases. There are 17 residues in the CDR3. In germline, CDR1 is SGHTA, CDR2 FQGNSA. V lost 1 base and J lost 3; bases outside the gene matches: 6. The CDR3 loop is CASSLGLAGGKTDTQYF. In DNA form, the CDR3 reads TGTGCCAGCAGCTTAGGGCTAGCGGGGGGAAAAACAGATACGCAGTATTTT. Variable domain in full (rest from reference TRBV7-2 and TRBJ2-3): GAGVSQSPSNKVTEKGKDVELRCDPISGHTALYWYRQSLGQGLEFLIYFQGNSAPDKSGLPSDRFSAERTGGSVSTLTIQRTQQEDSAVYLCASSLGLAGGKTDTQYFGPGTRLTVL.

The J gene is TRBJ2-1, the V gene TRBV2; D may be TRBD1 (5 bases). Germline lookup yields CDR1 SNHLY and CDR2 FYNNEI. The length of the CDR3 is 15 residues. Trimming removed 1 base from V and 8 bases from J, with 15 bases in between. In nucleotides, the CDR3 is TGTGCCAGCAGTGAAGTGGGGCAGGGTTGGGATGAGCAGTTCTTC. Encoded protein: CASSEVGQGWDEQFF.

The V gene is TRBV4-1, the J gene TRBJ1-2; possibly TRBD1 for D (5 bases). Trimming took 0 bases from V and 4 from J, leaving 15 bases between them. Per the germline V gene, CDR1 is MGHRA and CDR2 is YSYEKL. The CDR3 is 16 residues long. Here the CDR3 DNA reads TGCGCCAGCAGCCAAGATAGCCCCCCAGGGAGCTATGGCTACACCTTC. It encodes CASSQDSPPGSYGYTF.

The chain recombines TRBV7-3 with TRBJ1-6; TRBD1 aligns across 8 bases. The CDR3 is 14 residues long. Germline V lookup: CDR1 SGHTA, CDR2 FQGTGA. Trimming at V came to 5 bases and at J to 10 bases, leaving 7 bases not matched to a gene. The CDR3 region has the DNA TGTGCCAGCAGCACAACAGGGGGTTCCTCACCCCTCCACTTT. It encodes CASSTTGGSSPLHF.

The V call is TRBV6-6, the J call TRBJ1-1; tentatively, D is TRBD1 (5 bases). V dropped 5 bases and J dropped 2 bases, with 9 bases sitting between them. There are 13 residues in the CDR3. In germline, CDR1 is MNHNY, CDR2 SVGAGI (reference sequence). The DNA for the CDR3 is TGTGCCAGCAGTCCTCGGGACAACACTGAAGCTTTCTTT. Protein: CASSPRDNTEAFF.

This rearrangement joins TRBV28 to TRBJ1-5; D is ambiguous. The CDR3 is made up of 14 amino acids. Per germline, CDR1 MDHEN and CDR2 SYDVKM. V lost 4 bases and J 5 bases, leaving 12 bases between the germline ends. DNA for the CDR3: TGTGCCAGCAGTTATGGGCGTCGCGATCAGCCCCAGCATTTT. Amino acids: CASSYGRRDQPQHF.

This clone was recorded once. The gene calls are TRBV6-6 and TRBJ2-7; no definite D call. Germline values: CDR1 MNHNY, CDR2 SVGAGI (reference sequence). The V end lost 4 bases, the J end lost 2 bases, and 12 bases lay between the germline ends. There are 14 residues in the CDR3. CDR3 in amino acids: CASSWVKHAYEQYF. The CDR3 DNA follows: TGTGCCAGCAGTTGGGTGAAACACGCCTACGAGCAGTACTTC.